Below, 18 T cell receptor beta chains from the same sample are listed, as sequenced in a study of blood T cell repertoires in COVID-19. The data were produced by immunoSEQ multiplex PCR, yet TCRdb's version contains in-frame clones alone and is incomplete. The data show around 250,000 clones, roughly 88% seen once. The sequenced sample consisted of peripheral blood. These receptors came from a woman in her 70s with COVID-19, enrolled during active disease.

The V call is TRBV18, the J call TRBJ1-5, with TRBD1 matching over 10 bases. With 6 bases clipped from V and 0 bases from J, the junction kept 11 bases outside the gene matches. The germline gives CDR1 KGHSH, CDR2 LQKENI. The CDR3 sequence is 18 residues long. CDR3 sequence reads: CASSPSGTGVYSNQPQHF. CDR3 DNA: TGTGCCAGCTCGCCCTCCGGGACAGGGGTTTATAGCAATCAGCCCCAGCATTTT.

The chain links TRBV9 to TRBJ1-1; D unresolved. The CDR3 has 15 residues. Trimming shortened V by 4 bases and J by 2 bases, and 15 bases separated the two germline ends. Germline V gives CDR1 SGDLS, CDR2 YYNGEE. CDR3 DNA: TGTGCCAGCAGCACAGAAGCAGGCTTTAACACTGAAGCTTTCTTT. The encoded protein is CASSTEAGFNTEAFF. The full variable domain, rest sourced from reference TRBV9 and TRBJ1-1, is DSGVTQTPKHLITATGQRVTLRCSPRSGDLSVYWYQQSLDQGLQFLIQYYNGEERAKGNILERFSAQQFPDLHSELNLSSLELGDSALYFCASSTEAGFNTEAFFGQGTRLTVV.

This sequence joins TRBV5-1 and TRBJ1-1; TRBD1 agrees at 7 bases. V lost 3 bases to trimming and J lost 3 bases; unmatched junction nucleotides: 11. The CDR3 runs 16 residues. The germline CDR1 and CDR2 sequences are SGHRS and YFSETQ. The CDR3 bases are TGCGCCAGCAGCTCTAGGACAGGCCTCAAGGACACTGAAGCTTTCTTT. Protein: CASSSRTGLKDTEAFF.

This clone was counted ten times or more. V gene TRBV4-1 combines with J gene TRBJ2-4; TRBD1 might be the D (6 bases). The germline CDR1 and CDR2 sequences are MGHRA and YSYEKL. V lost 0 bases and J lost 8, with 17 bases in between. This CDR3 spans 16 amino acids. CDR3 sequence: CASSQEVPGERHIQYF. In DNA form, the CDR3 reads TGCGCCAGCAGCCAAGAGGTCCCAGGGGAGAGGCACATTCAGTACTTC.

This clone has more than one count but fewer than ten. The gene calls are TRBV11-3 and TRBJ1-1; weak D call: TRBD1 (6 bases). The germline V gene has CDR1 SGHNT and CDR2 YENEEA. Trimming removed 4 bases from V and 1 base from J, with 13 bases in between. This CDR3 contains 15 residues. The CDR3 region is CASSSGQYGNTEAFF. CDR3 nucleotides: TGTGCCAGCAGCTCCGGACAGTACGGGAACACTGAAGCTTTCTTT.

There are a few counts of this clone. The rearrangement links TRBV29-1 to TRBJ2-1; 12 bases are shared with TRBD1. Trimming took 7 bases from V and 8 from J; bases not matched to a gene: 6. This CDR3 is 13 amino acids long. Germline V gene lookup returns CDR1 SQVTM and CDR2 ANQGSEA. As DNA, the CDR3 is TGCAGCGCCGAAGGGACAGGGGGCTATGAGCAGTTCTTC. This codes for CSAEGTGGYEQFF.

The gene calls are TRBV5-6 and TRBJ2-1; maybe TRBD2 (6 bases). The ends were cut back, 0 bases at V and 7 bases at J, with 17 bases in the middle. The germline V gene encodes CDR1 SGHDT and CDR2 YYEEEE. CDR3 size: 16 residues. The CDR3 DNA reads TGTGCCAGCAGCTTGGAAGGGGCAGGAGGGCTGAATGAGCAGTTCTTC. This encodes CASSLEGAGGLNEQFF.

This clone was counted a single time. The rearrangement joins TRBV2 to TRBJ2-7; the D gene is possibly TRBD2 (7 bases). This CDR3 region has 13 residues. Germline lookup yields CDR1 SNHLY and CDR2 FYNNEI. Between the trimmed V and J ends, which lost 6 bases and 4 bases, there was a span of 13 bases. The DNA for the CDR3 is TGTGCCAGCAGCCTGGGGGGGCAGTACGAGCAGTACTTC. Encoded protein: CASSLGGQYEQYF.

The CDR3 DNA reads as TGTGCCAGCGGGGCTAGCGGGAGACTCAGGGAGACCCAGTACTTC. This sequence encodes CASGASGRLRETQYF. J is TRBJ2-5 and V is TRBV6-5, with 10 bases that match TRBD2. V lost 8 bases, J lost 5 bases, and 11 bases stayed unmatched. The CDR3 runs 15 residues. The germline V gene has CDR1 MNHEY and CDR2 SVGAGI.

The chain employs TRBV2 and TRBJ2-2; 10 bases fit TRBD1. Germline V CDR1 and CDR2: SNHLY, FYNNEI. Losses at the gene ends were 0 bases for V and 6 bases for J; bases not matched to a gene: 7. This CDR3 region has 17 residues. This CDR3 reads CASSEALRDRGPGELFF. CDR3 DNA sequence: TGTGCCAGCAGTGAAGCGCTTCGGGACAGGGGCCCCGGGGAGCTGTTTTTT.

The genes are TRBV5-1 and TRBJ2-7, with 13 bases identical to TRBD2. After removal of 4 bases from V and 0 bases from J, the junction contained 7 bases not matched to a gene. The germline CDR1 and CDR2 sequences are SGHRS and YFSETQ. CDR3 size: 17 residues. This chain's CDR3 is CASSKGLAGIISYEQYF. In nucleotides, the CDR3 is TGCGCCAGCAGCAAGGGACTAGCGGGGATCATCTCCTACGAGCAGTACTTC. Looking up the rest from reference TRBV5-1 and TRBJ2-7 gives the full variable domain: KAGVTQTPRYLIKTRGQQVTLSCSPISGHRSVSWYQQTPGQGLQFLFEYFSETQRNKGNFPGRFSGRQFSNSRSEMNVSTLELGDSALYLCASSKGLAGIISYEQYFGPGTRLTVT.

This rearrangement joins TRBV28 to TRBJ1-1; a weak D match, TRBD1 (5 bases). Per the germline V gene, CDR1 is MDHEN and CDR2 is SYDVKM. Between the trimmed V and J ends, which lost 11 bases and 1 base, there was a span of 17 bases. The CDR3 extends over 14 amino acids. The CDR3 spells CAVLRGGWNTEAFF. The CDR3 bases are TGTGCCGTCCTCCGCGGGGGGTGGAACACTGAAGCTTTCTTT. Full variable domain (outside the CDR3, taken from reference TRBV28 and TRBJ1-1): DVKVTQSSRYLVKRTGEKVFLECVQDMDHENMFWYRQDPGLGLRLIYFSYDVKMKEKGDIPEGYSVSREKKERFSLILESASTNQTSMYLCAVLRGGWNTEAFFGQGTRLTVV.

The rearrangement links TRBV6-1 to TRBJ2-3; TRBD2 matches 10 bases. CDR1 and CDR2 (germline): MNHNS, SASEGT. This CDR3 has 16 amino acids. J gave up 2 bases and V 4 bases, and 6 bases lay outside the gene matches. The chain's CDR3 is CASSVLAGINTDTQYF. The CDR3 nucleotides are TGTGCCAGCAGTGTACTAGCGGGAATCAACACAGATACGCAGTATTTT.

This chain uses TRBV10-3 with TRBJ1-1, with 8 bases lining up with TRBD1. Germline V gives CDR1 ENHRY, CDR2 SYGVKD. CDR3 length equals 21 residues. Trimming cost V 1 base and J 0 bases; bases outside gene matches: 19. CDR3 in amino acids: CAISEFLYVSGGLAMNTEAFF. CDR3 sequence (DNA): TGTGCCATCAGTGAGTTTCTTTATGTTTCAGGGGGCTTGGCCATGAACACTGAAGCTTTCTTT.

This clone was seen a handful of times. The chain employs TRBV6-2 or TRBV6-3 and TRBJ2-1, with 9 nucleotides matching TRBD2. From germline, CDR1 is MNHEY and CDR2 SVGEGT. CDR3 size: 14 residues. V was pared by 6 bases and J by 9 bases, with 9 bases of the junction left unmatched. CDR3 protein: CASSRSGRSTEQFF. The CDR3 nucleotides are TGTGCCAGCAGCCGTAGCGGGAGAAGCACTGAGCAGTTCTTC.

This chain joins TRBV5-1 and TRBJ1-1; D unresolved. CDR3 length equals 16 residues. Trimming cost V 0 bases and J 8 bases, with 20 bases left between them. The germline V gene has CDR1 SGHRS and CDR2 YFSETQ. CDR3 DNA sequence: TGCGCCAGCAGCTTGGCTGGGGAGGGAAGAGTAAGGGAAGCTTTCTTT. It encodes CASSLAGEGRVREAFF.

This clone was seen a single time. This CDR3 reads CSVTGTGGLPNEKLFF. The CDR3 region has the DNA TGCAGCGTGACCGGGACAGGGGGCTTGCCTAATGAAAAACTGTTTTTT. The chain joins TRBV29-1 to TRBJ1-4, with TRBD1 matching 12 bases. Germline V CDR1 and CDR2: SQVTM, ANQGSEA. The J segment lost 3 bases and the V segment lost 6 bases, leaving 8 bases of the junction unmatched. This CDR3 region has 16 residues.

The rearrangement uses TRBV24-1 and TRBJ2-7; 9 positions agree with TRBD1. Germline CDR1 is KGHDR and CDR2 is SFDVKD. The V segment lost 3 bases and the J segment 5 bases; nucleotides outside the gene matches: 10. The CDR3 contains 16 residues. CDR3 amino acids: CATSDPTSTGGDEQYF. CDR3 in DNA: TGTGCCACCAGTGATCCAACCTCGACAGGGGGGGACGAGCAGTACTTC.